The subject of this entry is one T cell receptor (beta chain). Germline assignment: CDR1 GTSNPN and CDR2 SVGIG (reference sequence). The CDR3 spans 15 residues. Losses at the gene ends were 2 bases for V and 4 bases for J; bases not matched to a gene: 10. Original handling: Quantification of nucleated cells was approximated via reference gene primer amplification. TCRdb's table, derived via immunoSEQ multiplex PCR, lists solely in-frame clones and lacks some. The V and J calls and clone size come from that table; D and trimming were worked out from the DNA. Of about 190,000 clones listed, approximately 80% are singletons. The data belong to a study of blood T cell repertoires in COVID-19. Turning to the study itself: Spain, Italy and the United States supplied samples that represented acute and convalescent COVID-19. Nucleic acid was either cDNA or gDNA, and it came from T cells, B-cell-depleted T cells, or PBMCs.

The sample comprised peripheral blood. This clonotype was obtained from a man aged 55-75 years with acute or convalescent COVID-19. The chain is built from TRBV30 and TRBJ1-1, with 7 bases matching TRBD1. DNA of the CDR3: TGTGCCTGGAGTCCGACCCAACAGGGGTTCACTGAAGCTTTCTTT. Its translation: CAWSPTQQGFTEAFF.